This TCR beta chain was retrieved from a study of blood T cell repertoires in COVID-19 (dated by TCRdb to 2019 to 2021). In the study overall: Collaborator samples came from the United States, Italy and Spain and covered acute and convalescent phases of COVID-19. The prospective study material was composed of cDNA or gDNA derived from T cells, B-cell-depleted T cells, or PBMCs. Deeply sampled blood TCRbeta repertoires from subjects exposed to, actively infected with, or recovered from COVID-19 were included in the dataset. The repertoires were released in a freely available public database meant as a resource for research on the immune response to SARS-CoV-2. Samples came from the ongoing ImmuneRACE study (first 160 participants) plus 1,254 subjects from 6 global collaborators. The sample metadata nearly always contained a de-identified subject ID, COVID-19 status, age in years and sex. Where available, HLA class I and class II types were obtained from metadata supplied by the sample provider rather than from assay-based typing.

Collaborating institutions collected whole blood in K2EDTA tubes following their own protocols. For TCRbeta analysis, collaborators shipped samples as frozen whole blood, isolated PBMCs, or DNA extracted from either of those sample types. The research as a whole found: The quantity of clinical and demographic metadata differed by source and by participant and was supplied without curation.

The CDR3 runs 14 amino acids, cysteine and phenylalanine included. Left in the record is the CDR3 DNA by itself, 42 bases read in frame from the first base. Clipping removes 3 bases from V and 8 bases from J, with 7 as the unmatched junction base count. Taken from the germline V gene, the CDR1 and CDR2 loops are MNHNS and SASEGT. This clone has only a few counts. Its antigen remains unidentified. Base qualities were left out, and no much larger clone turns up one base away. TCRbeta CDR3 regions were amplified from genomic DNA by means of the immunoSEQ Assay, a bias-controlled multiplex PCR. The paper's processing steps were these. Within the assay, amplification of reference gene primers was used to estimate how many nucleated cells each sample contained. To quantify the absolute abundance of each unique TCRbeta CDR3 rearrangement, sequence reads were collapsed and filtered. For each sample, productive Simpson clonality was calculated as the square root of Simpson's diversity index across productive rearrangements. TCRdb obtained this table from immuneACCESS and retained in-frame rearrangements with V and J assigned. These tables miss some clones; where compared with another copy, unresolved V genes account for less than half of the shortfall, and the remainder is unexplained. V and J calls and clone size are copied from that table; D and trimming were computed from the DNA. The sample table records 200,000 to 300,000 clones; roughly 80% of these occur just once. The top ten constitute more than 8% of the sample.

Material for sequencing was peripheral blood. This sequence originates from a woman aged 80 or older with acute or convalescent COVID-19. The rearrangement joined TRBV6-1 to TRBJ2-5; TRBD2 fits 9 bases in the junction. The nucleotide sequence reads TGTGCCAGCAGTGAGCGGGGGGGCCTAGGTACCCAGTACTTC. Translated, it reads CASSERGGLGTQYF.